This T cell receptor (beta chain) was found in a study of T cells in Graves' hyperthyroidism and ophthalmopathy. As for the study in general: Peripheral blood collection took place at initial diagnosis, before any treatment.

Diagnostic decisions used clinical symptoms, serum thyroxine and TRAb, thyroid ultrasound and orbital computed tomography. The study's findings and limits: Patients with ophthalmopathy were separated from those with stable hyperthyroidism by a 13 V-J model. Most thyroid-expanded clonotypes above 0.001 were also found in blood.

Trimming removed 5 bases from V and 3 bases from J; junction bases left unmatched: 4. This CDR3 region has 15 residues. This clonotype was observed many times. Its target is not known. The CDR3 regions of TCR beta were amplified from RNA transcripts. With the HTBI primer set, the TCR CDR3 went through a first round of RT-PCR. TCRdb ran MiXCR on the multiplex PCR reads and lists one entry per CDR3 protein. The table lists approximately 420,000 distinct CDR3 sequences, 12% to 15% of them singletons. This receptor was taken from a woman aged 18-29 years with Graves' hyperthyroidism. The sequenced material came from blood. This chain links TRBV12-3 or TRBV12-4 with TRBJ2-3, with 11 bases matching TRBD2. DNA of the CDR3: TGTGCCAGCAGTGGGACTAGCGGCCGGACAGATACGCAGTATTTT. It encodes CASSGTSGRTDTQYF.